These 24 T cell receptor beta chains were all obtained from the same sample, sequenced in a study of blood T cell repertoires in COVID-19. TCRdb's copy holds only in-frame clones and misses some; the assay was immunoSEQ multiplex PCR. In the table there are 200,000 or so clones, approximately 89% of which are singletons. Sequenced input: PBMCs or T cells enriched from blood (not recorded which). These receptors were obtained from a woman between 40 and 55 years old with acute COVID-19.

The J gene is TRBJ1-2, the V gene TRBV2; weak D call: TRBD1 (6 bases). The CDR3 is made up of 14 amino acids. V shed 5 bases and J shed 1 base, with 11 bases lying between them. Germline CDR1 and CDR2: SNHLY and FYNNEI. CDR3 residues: CASSRTDINYGYTF. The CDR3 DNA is TGTGCCAGCAGTCGGACAGATATTAACTATGGCTACACCTTC.

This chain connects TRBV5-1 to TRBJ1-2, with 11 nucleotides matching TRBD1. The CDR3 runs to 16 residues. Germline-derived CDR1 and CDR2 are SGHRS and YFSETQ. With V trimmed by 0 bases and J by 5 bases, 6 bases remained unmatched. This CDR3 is CASSLGLGTGGYGYTF. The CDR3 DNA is TGCGCCAGCAGCTTGGGCCTCGGGACAGGGGGATATGGCTACACCTTC. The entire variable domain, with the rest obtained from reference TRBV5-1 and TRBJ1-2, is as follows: KAGVTQTPRYLIKTRGQQVTLSCSPISGHRSVSWYQQTPGQGLQFLFEYFSETQRNKGNFPGRFSGRQFSNSRSEMNVSTLELGDSALYLCASSLGLGTGGYGYTFGSGTRLTVV.

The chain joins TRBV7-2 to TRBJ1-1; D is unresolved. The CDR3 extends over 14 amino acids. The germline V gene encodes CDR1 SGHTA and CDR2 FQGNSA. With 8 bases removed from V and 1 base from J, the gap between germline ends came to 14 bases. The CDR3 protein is CASGPHLENTEAFF. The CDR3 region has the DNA TGTGCCAGCGGCCCGCATCTAGAGAACACTGAAGCTTTCTTT.

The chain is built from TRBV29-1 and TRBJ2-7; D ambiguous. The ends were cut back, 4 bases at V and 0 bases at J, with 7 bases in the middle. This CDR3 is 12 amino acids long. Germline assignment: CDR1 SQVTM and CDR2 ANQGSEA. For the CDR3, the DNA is TGCAGCGTTGCGGTCAACTCCTACGAGCAGTACTTC. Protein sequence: CSVAVNSYEQYF.

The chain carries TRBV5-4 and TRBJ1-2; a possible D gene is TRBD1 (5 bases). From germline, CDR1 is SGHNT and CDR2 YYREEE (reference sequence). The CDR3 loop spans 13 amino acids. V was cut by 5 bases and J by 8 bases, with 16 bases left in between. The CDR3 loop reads CASSIMSGQGYTF. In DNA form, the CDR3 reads TGTGCCAGCAGTATAATGTCAGGGCAGGGCTACACCTTC.

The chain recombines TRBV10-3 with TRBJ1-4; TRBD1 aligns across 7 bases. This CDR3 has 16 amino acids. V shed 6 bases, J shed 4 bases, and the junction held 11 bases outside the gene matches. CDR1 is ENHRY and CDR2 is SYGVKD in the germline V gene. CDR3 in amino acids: CAISTTGKGGNEKLFF. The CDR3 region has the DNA TGTGCCATCAGCACGACAGGGAAAGGGGGTAATGAAAAACTGTTTTTT.

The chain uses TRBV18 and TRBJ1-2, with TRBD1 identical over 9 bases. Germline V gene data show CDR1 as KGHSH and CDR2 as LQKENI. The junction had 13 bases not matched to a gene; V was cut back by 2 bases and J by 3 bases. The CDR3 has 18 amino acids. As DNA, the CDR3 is TGTGCCAGCTCACCATGGTTGGTTACAGGGGGCTCTCACTATGGCTACACCTTC. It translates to CASSPWLVTGGSHYGYTF. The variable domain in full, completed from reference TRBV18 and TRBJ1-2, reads NAGVMQNPRHLVRRRGQEARLRCSPMKGHSHVYWYRQLPEEGLKFMVYLQKENIIDESGMPKERFSAEFPKEGPSILRIQQVVRGDSAAYFCASSPWLVTGGSHYGYTFGSGTRLTVV.

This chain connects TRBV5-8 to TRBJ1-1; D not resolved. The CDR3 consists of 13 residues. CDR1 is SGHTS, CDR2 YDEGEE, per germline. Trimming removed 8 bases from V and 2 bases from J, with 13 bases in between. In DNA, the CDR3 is TGTGCCAGTCGAGAACGGACTAACACTGAAGCTTTCTTT. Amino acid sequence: CASRERTNTEAFF.

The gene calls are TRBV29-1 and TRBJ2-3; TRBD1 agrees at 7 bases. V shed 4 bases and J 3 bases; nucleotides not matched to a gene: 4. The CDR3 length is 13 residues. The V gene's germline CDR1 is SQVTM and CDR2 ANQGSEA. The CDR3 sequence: CSVGDRATDTQYF. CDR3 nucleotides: TGCAGCGTTGGCGACAGGGCGACAGATACGCAGTATTTT.

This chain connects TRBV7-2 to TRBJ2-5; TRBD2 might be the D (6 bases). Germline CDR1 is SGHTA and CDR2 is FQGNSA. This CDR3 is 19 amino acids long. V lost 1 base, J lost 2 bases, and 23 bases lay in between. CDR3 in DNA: TGTGCCAGCAGCTTAGGCCTCAGGGCGGGCGGGGCAGCTCAAGAGACCCAGTACTTC. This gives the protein CASSLGLRAGGAAQETQYF.

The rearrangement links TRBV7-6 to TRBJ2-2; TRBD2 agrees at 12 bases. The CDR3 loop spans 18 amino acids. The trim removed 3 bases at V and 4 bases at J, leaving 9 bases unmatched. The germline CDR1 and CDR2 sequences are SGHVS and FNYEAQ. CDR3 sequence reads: CASSLGTSGPSGTGELFF. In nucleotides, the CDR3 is TGTGCCAGCAGCTTGGGGACTAGCGGGCCCTCGGGCACCGGGGAGCTGTTTTTT.

The chain's CDR3 is CASSELRSGYTF. CDR3 nucleotide sequence: TGTGCCAGCAGTGAATTGAGGAGTGGCTACACCTTC. The rearrangement uses TRBV25-1 and TRBJ1-2, with D uncertain. V lost 1 base, J lost 7 bases, and 7 bases lay in between. Germline lookup yields CDR1 MGHDK and CDR2 SYGVNS. CDR3 length: 12 residues.

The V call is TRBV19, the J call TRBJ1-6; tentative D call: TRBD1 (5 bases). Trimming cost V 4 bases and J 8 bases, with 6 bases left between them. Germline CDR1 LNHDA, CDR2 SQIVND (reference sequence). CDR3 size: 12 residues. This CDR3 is CASSRGDSPLHF. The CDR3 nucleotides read TGTGCCAGTAGTAGGGGGGATTCACCCCTCCACTTT.

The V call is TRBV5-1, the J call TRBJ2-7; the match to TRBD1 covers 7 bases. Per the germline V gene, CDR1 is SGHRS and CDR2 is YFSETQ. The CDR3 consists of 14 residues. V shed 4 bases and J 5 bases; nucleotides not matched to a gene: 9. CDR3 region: CASSDQTGRNEQYF. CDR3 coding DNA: TGCGCCAGCAGCGACCAGACAGGGCGGAACGAGCAGTACTTC.

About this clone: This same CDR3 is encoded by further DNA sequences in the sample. In nucleotides, the CDR3 is TGTGCCAGCAGCGTGCGCCTAGCGGGGGGGCCCGGAGATACGCAGTATTTT. Translated: CASSVRLAGGPGDTQYF. This chain uses TRBV9 with TRBJ2-3, with 12 bases that match TRBD2. In germline, CDR1 is SGDLS, CDR2 YYNGEE. This CDR3 is built from 17 residues. With V trimmed by 2 bases and J by 5 bases, 9 bases remained unmatched. Based on the CDR3 plus reference TRBV9 and TRBJ2-3, the full variable domain is DSGVTQTPKHLITATGQRVTLRCSPRSGDLSVYWYQQSLDQGLQFLIQYYNGEERAKGNILERFSAQQFPDLHSELNLSSLELGDSALYFCASSVRLAGGPGDTQYFGPGTRLTVL.

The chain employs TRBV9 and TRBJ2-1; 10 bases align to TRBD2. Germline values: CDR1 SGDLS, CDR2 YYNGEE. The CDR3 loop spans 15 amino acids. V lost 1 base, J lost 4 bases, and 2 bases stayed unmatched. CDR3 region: CASSVMGLAYNEQFF. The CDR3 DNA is TGTGCCAGCAGCGTAATGGGACTAGCGTACAATGAGCAGTTCTTC.

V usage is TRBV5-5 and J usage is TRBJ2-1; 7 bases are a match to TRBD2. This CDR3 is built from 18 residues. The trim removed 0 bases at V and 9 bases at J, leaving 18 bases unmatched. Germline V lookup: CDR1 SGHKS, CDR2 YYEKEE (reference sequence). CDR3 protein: CASSLDDRRLAVFVEQFF. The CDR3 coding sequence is TGTGCCAGCAGCTTGGATGACCGCAGGCTAGCGGTCTTCGTTGAGCAGTTCTTC.

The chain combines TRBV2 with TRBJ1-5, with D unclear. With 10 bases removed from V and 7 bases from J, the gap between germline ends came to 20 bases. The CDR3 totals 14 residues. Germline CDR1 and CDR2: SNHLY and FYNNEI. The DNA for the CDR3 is TGTGCCACCACTTTCGCGGCAAGAGGACAGCCCCAGCATTTT. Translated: CATTFAARGQPQHF. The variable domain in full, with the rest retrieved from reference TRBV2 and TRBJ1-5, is EPEVTQTPSHQVTQMGQEVILRCVPISNHLYFYWYRQILGQKVEFLVSFYNNEISEKSEIFDDQFSVERPDGSNFTLKIRSTKLEDSAMYFCATTFAARGQPQHFGDGTRLSIL.

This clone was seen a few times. CDR3 sequence (DNA): TGTGCCAGCACCCTCGGGCTAGCGGGGCTCAATGAGCAGTTCTTC. Protein: CASTLGLAGLNEQFF. The rearrangement links TRBV7-9 to TRBJ2-1; the match to TRBD2 covers 9 bases. The CDR3 length is 15 residues. Looked up from germline, CDR1 is SEHNR and CDR2 is FQNEAQ (reference sequence). The V gene end was trimmed by 7 bases and the J gene end by 6 bases; junction bases not matched to a gene: 10. Using reference TRBV7-9 and TRBJ2-1 for the parts outside the CDR3, the full variable domain is DTGVSQNPRHKITKRGQNVTFRCDPISEHNRLYWYRQTLGQGPEFLTYFQNEAQLEKSRLLSDRFSAERPKGSFSTLEIQRTEQGDSAMYLCASTLGLAGLNEQFFGPGTRLTVL.

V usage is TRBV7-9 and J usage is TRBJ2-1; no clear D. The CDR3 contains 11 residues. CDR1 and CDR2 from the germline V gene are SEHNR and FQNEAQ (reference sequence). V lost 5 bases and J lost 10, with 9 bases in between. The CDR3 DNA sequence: TGTGCCAGCAGCCTATTACGGGAGCAGTTCTTC. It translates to CASSLLREQFF.

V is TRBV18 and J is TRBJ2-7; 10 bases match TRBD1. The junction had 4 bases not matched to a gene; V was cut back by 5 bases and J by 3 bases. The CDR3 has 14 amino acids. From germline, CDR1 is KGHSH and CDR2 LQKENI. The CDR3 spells CASSRQGADYEQYF. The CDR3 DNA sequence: TGTGCCAGCTCAAGACAGGGGGCTGACTACGAGCAGTACTTC.

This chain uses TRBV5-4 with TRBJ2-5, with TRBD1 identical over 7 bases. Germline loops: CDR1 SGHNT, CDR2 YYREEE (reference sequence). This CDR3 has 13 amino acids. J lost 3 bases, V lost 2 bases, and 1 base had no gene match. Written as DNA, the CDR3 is TGTGCCAGCAGCTTCACAGGGGAAGAGACCCAGTACTTC. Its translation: CASSFTGEETQYF.

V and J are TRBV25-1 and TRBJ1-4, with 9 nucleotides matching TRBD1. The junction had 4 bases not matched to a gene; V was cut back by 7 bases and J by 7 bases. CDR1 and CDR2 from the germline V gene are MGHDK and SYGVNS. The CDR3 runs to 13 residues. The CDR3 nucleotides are TGTGCCAGCAAAGGACAGGGGACTGAAAAACTGTTTTTT. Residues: CASKGQGTEKLFF.

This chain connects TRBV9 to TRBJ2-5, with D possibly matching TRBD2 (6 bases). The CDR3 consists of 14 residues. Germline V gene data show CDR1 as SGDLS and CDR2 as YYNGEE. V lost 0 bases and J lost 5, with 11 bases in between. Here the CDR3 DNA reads TGTGCCAGCAGCGTAGGTACGGAGGGGGAGACCCAGTACTTC. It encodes CASSVGTEGETQYF.